These 9 T cell receptor beta chains came from one sample sequenced in a study of lymphopenia after photon versus proton radiotherapy. Sequenced by immunoSEQ multiplex PCR; TCRdb stores in-frame clones only, minus some. The sample shows about 40,000 clones, about 86% of them seen only once. This sample comprised peripheral blood, obtained from a patient treated with proton-based radiotherapy. Receptors were obtained from a woman aged 70-85 years with pancreatic cancer. Some clones in this sample may be carry-over from other donors' samples.

The V gene is TRBV18, the J gene TRBJ2-1, with no clear D. Trimming took 5 bases from V and 3 from J, leaving 17 bases between them. CDR1 KGHSH and CDR2 LQKENI come from the germline V gene. There are 16 residues in the CDR3. CDR3 amino acids: CASSSQAVSGYNEQFF. The DNA for the CDR3 is TGTGCCAGCTCATCCCAGGCGGTCTCGGGCTACAATGAGCAGTTCTTC.

The rearrangement links TRBV10-3 to TRBJ2-2; D ambiguous. Germline values: CDR1 ENHRY, CDR2 SYGVKD. V lost 0 bases, J lost 6 bases, and 5 bases lay in between. The CDR3 has 13 amino acids. CDR3 bases: TGTGCCATCAGTGAGTCTGGGGCCGGGGAGCTGTTTTTT. Translated: CAISESGAGELFF.

This clone has just one count. This chain links TRBV15 with TRBJ2-3; D uncertain. Germline V CDR1 and CDR2: LNHNV, YYDKDF (reference sequence). Trimming removed 0 bases from V and 3 bases from J, with 10 bases in between. CDR3 length: 15 residues. This CDR3 is CATSRDAEGTDTQYF. CDR3 DNA sequence: TGTGCCACCAGCAGAGATGCGGAAGGTACAGATACGCAGTATTTT.

The genes are TRBV5-1 and TRBJ2-5; a weak D match, TRBD1 (7 bases). The germline gives CDR1 SGHRS, CDR2 YFSETQ. CDR3 length: 13 residues. V lost 4 bases and J lost 4, with 11 bases in between. In nucleotides, the CDR3 is TGCGCCAGCAGCGCGGGACAGCGAGAGACCCAGTACTTC. It encodes CASSAGQRETQYF.

This chain links TRBV30 with TRBJ1-5; 7 bases map to TRBD1. J gave up 2 bases and V 5 bases, and 6 bases lay outside the gene matches. From germline, CDR1 is GTSNPN and CDR2 SVGIG (reference sequence). The CDR3 runs 14 residues. In nucleotides, the CDR3 is TGTGCCTGGGTCGGGCAGGGGGGCAATCAGCCCCAGCATTTT. Protein sequence: CAWVGQGGNQPQHF.

V gene TRBV16 combines with J gene TRBJ1-5; a possible D gene is TRBD1 (5 bases). This CDR3 is built from 16 residues. Germline CDR1 and CDR2: KGHSY and FQNENV. The V end was cut by 0 bases, the J end by 6 bases, with 15 bases between. The CDR3 DNA follows: TGTGCCAGCAGCCAATCGGCTGGGGGGTCGGGTCAGCCCCAGCATTTT. Its translation is CASSQSAGGSGQPQHF. Complete variable domain (other parts from reference TRBV16 and TRBJ1-5): GEEVAQTPKHLVRGEGQKAKLYCAPIKGHSYVFWYQQVLKNEFKFLISFQNENVFDETGMPKERFSAKCLPNSPCSLEIQATKLEDSAVYFCASSQSAGGSGQPQHFGDGTRLSIL.

The chain employs TRBV4-2 and TRBJ1-2; D is unclear. V was cut by 0 bases and J by 4 bases, with 12 bases left in between. Germline assignment: CDR1 LGHNA and CDR2 YNFKEQ. The CDR3 loop spans 15 amino acids. CDR3 loop: CASSQEGRAVYGYTF. DNA for the CDR3: TGTGCCAGCAGCCAAGAAGGGCGGGCAGTCTATGGCTACACCTTC.

J is TRBJ1-2 and V is TRBV5-1, with 12 bases identical to TRBD1. The CDR3 consists of 15 residues. J gave up 3 bases and V 4 bases, and 4 bases lay outside the gene matches. Germline CDR1 SGHRS, CDR2 YFSETQ. The CDR3 bases are TGCGCCAGCAGCCCGGGACAGGGGGCTGACTATGGCTACACCTTC. As protein: CASSPGQGADYGYTF.

The gene calls are TRBV2 and TRBJ2-1; TRBD2 agrees at 7 bases. Trimming at V came to 6 bases and at J to 5 bases, leaving 4 bases not matched to a gene. The CDR3 contains 13 residues. Germline lookup yields CDR1 SNHLY and CDR2 FYNNEI. Written as DNA, the CDR3 is TGTGCCAGCAGGGCGGGAGCCCACAATGAGCAGTTCTTC. Protein product: CASRAGAHNEQFF.